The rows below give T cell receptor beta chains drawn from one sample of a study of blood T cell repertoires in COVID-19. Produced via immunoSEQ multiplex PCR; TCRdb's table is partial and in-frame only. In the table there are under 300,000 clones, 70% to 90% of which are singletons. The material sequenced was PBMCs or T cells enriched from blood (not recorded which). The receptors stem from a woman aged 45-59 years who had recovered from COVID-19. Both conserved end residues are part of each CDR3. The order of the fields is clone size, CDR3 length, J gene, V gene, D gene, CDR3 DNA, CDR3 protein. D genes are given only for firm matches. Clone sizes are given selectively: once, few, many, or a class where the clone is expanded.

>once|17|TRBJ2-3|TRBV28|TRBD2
TGTGCCAGCAGTTCGGCGGGACTAGCGGGAGTCGCAGATACGCAGTATTTT
CASSSAGLAGVADTQYF
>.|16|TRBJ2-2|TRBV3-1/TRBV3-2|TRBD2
TGTGCCCGCAGCCAACGGGGGGGAGGGCCCGGCGGGGAGCTGTTTTTT
CARSQRGGGPGGELFF
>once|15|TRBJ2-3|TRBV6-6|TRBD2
TGTGCCAGCAGAATTGGCACTAGCGGGATAGATACGCAGTATTTT
CASRIGTSGIDTQYF
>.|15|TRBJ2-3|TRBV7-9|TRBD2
TGTGCCAGCAGTTGGGGGACTACCCTAGGAGATACGCAGTATTTT
CASSWGTTLGDTQYF
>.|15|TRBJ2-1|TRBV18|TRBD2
TGTGCCAGCTCACCGGGACTAGCGGGACAAAATGAGCAGTTCTTC
CASSPGLAGQNEQFF
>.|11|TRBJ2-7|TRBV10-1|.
TGCGCCAGCAGACTAGACTACGAGCAGTACTTC
CASRLDYEQYF
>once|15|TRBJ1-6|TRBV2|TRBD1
TGTGCCAGCAGGGCGACAGGGTCCTATAATTCACCCCTCCACTTT
CASRATGSYNSPLHF
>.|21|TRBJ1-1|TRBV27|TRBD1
TGTGCCAGCAGTTTTATCCCTACCCATGTGACAGGGGGCCTAATGAACACTGAAGCTTTCTTT
CASSFIPTHVTGGLMNTEAFF
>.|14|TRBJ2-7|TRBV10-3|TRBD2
TGTGCCATCACCCCCGCGGGAGGGCCGGACGAGCAGTACTTC
CAITPAGGPDEQYF
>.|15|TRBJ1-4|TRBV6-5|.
TGTGCCAGCAGTTTGTCGGGGAACGCTAATGAAAAACTGTTTTTT
CASSLSGNANEKLFF
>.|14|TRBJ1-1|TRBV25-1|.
TGTGCCAACGAAAACAACGAGGTTTTCACTGAAGCTTTCTTT
CANENNEVFTEAFF
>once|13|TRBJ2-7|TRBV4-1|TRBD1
TGCGCCAGCAGCCGGGACAGGGCCTACGAGCAGTACTTC
CASSRDRAYEQYF
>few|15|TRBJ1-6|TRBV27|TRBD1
TGTGCCAGCAGCCAGGGACAGAGCCCGAATTCACCCCTCCACTTT
CASSQGQSPNSPLHF
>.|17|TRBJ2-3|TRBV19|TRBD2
TGTGCCAGTAGTATGGGCACTAGCGGGAGGGCCGCAGATACGCAGTATTTT
CASSMGTSGRAADTQYF
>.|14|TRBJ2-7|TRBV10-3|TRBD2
TGTGCCATCAGTGAGGTTCGCGGGAGGGGCGAGCAGTACTTC
CAISEVRGRGEQYF
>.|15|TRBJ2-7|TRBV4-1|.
TGCGCCAGCAGCCAGGGCGGGGCCAGAAGCTTCGAGCAGTACTTC
CASSQGGARSFEQYF
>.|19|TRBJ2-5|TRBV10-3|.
TGTGCCATCAGTGACCCTACACCATATCAACCGGAGATCCAAGAGACCCAGTACTTC
CAISDPTPYQPEIQETQYF
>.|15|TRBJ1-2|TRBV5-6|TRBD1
TGTGCCAGCAGCTTGGCCGCAGGACAGGGGGATGGCTACACCTTC
CASSLAAGQGDGYTF
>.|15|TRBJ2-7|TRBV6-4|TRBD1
TGTGCCAGCACGACAGGGGACAGAGCCGCCTACGAGCAGTACTTC
CASTTGDRAAYEQYF
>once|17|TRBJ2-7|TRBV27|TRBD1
TGTGCCAGCAGTTTATATCAGGGACAGGGGTTTGGGAATCGAGAGTACTTC
CASSLYQGQGFGNREYF
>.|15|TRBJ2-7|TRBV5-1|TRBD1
TGCGCCAGCAGCTTGGCGGGACAGCCCCTAGAGAAGCAGTACTTC
CASSLAGQPLEKQYF
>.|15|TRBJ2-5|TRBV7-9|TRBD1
TGTGCCAGCAGCTTAGCAGGGGGCGGAATTGGGACCCAGTACTTC
CASSLAGGGIGTQYF
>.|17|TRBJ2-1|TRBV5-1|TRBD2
TGCGCCAGCAGCTTGGGGACTAGCGGGAGCTCCTACAATGAGCAGTTCTTC
CASSLGTSGSSYNEQFF
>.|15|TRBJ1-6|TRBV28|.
TGTGCCAGCAGTTGGGAGAGCTCCTATAATTCACCCCTCCACTTT
CASSWESSYNSPLHF
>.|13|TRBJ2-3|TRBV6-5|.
TGTGCCAGCAGGCTCGGAGGTCTAGATACGCAGTATTTT
CASRLGGLDTQYF
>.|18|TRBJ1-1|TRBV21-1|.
TGTGCCAGCAGCACACAGGGTGGATCACGGACGATGAACACTGAAGCTTTCTTT
CASSTQGGSRTMNTEAFF
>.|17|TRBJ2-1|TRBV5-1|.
TGCGCCAGCAGCTTGGATGAGTGGGGCCGGGGGTACAATGAGCAGTTCTTC
CASSLDEWGRGYNEQFF
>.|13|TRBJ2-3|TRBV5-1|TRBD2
TGCGCCAGCGCTAGCGGTAGCACAGATACGCAGTATTTT
CASASGSTDTQYF
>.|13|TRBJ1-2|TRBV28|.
TGTGCCAGCAGTACTGGACAGACGTATGGCTACACCTTC
CASSTGQTYGYTF
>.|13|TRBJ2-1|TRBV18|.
TGTGCCAGCTCACCACCGAGAGGGAATGAGCAGTTCTTC
CASSPPRGNEQFF
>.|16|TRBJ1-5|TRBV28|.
TGTGCCAGCAGTCTCCCGAAGACAGGACCCAATCAGCCCCAGCATTTT
CASSLPKTGPNQPQHF
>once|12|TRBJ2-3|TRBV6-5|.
TGTGCCAGCAGTTACGTGGCGGGAACGCAGTATTTT
CASSYVAGTQYF
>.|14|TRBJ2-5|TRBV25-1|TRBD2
TGTGCCAGCCGTTCGACTAGCGGACAAGAGACCCAGTACTTC
CASRSTSGQETQYF
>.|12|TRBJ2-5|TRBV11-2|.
TGTGCCAGCAGCTCCGGAGGAGAGACCCAGTACTTC
CASSSGGETQYF
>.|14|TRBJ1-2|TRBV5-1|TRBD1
TGCGCCAGCAGCTTGACCGGGACAGGGGGCGGCTACACCTTC
CASSLTGTGGGYTF
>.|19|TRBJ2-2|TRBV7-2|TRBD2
TGTGCCAGCAGCTTAGTACTAGCGGGAGGCCCCGGAGACACCGGGGAGCTGTTTTTT
CASSLVLAGGPGDTGELFF
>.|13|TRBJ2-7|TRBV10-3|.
TGTGCCATCACCTCGGGCGGGATCTACGAGCAGTACTTC
CAITSGGIYEQYF
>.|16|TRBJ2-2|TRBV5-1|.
TGCGCCAGCAGCGCCTCAGACAGACTGAACACCGGGGAGCTGTTTTTT
CASSASDRLNTGELFF
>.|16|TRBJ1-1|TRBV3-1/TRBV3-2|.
TGTGCCAGCAGCCCCCGGGAGGCCCCGAAGAACACTGAAGCTTTCTTT
CASSPREAPKNTEAFF
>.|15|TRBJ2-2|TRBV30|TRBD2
TGTGCCTGGGACGTGACTAGCGGGAGCACCGGGGAGCTGTTTTTT
CAWDVTSGSTGELFF
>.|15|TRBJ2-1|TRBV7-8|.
TGTGCCAGCAGCTTAGCGGAGGCAGGCTACAATGAGCAGTTCTTC
CASSLAEAGYNEQFF
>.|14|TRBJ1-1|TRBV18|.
TGTGCCAGCTCACCACCGGTCCTAGGCGGTGAAGCTTTCTTT
CASSPPVLGGEAFF
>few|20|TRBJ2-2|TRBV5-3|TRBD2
TGTGCCAGAAGGTGCGGGACTAGCGGGAGATCTTACATGGGCACCGGGGAGCTGTTTTTT
CARRCGTSGRSYMGTGELFF
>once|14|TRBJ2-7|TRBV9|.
TGTGCCAGCAGCGTAGAGGTTGGGAGCTACGAGCAGTACTTC
CASSVEVGSYEQYF
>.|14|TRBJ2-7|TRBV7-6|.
TGTGCCAGCAGCTTAGGTAGCCCACCCTACGAGCAGTACTTC
CASSLGSPPYEQYF
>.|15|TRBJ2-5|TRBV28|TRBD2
TGTGCCAGCAGTTTGACTAGCGGGACTATAGAGACCCAGTACTTC
CASSLTSGTIETQYF
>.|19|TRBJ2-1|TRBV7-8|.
TGTGCCAGCAGCTTAAGTATTCTTGAAGGGGCTATAGTAGGGGATGAGCAGTTCTTC
CASSLSILEGAIVGDEQFF
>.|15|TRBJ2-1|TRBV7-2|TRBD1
TGTGCCAGCAGCGAAGACAGGGGTCCCTACAATGAGCAGTTCTTC
CASSEDRGPYNEQFF
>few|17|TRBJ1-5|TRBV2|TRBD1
TGTGCCAGCAGCCGGACAGGGGGTGTACAAGGCAATCAGCCCCAGCATTTT
CASSRTGGVQGNQPQHF
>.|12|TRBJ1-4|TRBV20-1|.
TGCAGTGCTCGTGCTGAGTTGGAAAAACTGTTTTTT
CSARAELEKLFF
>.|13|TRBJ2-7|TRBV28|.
TGTGCCAGCAGAGGGGTACCCAGGTACGAGCAGTACTTC
CASRGVPRYEQYF
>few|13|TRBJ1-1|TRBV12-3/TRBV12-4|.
TGTGCCAGCAGTTTCGACTCAAACACTGAAGCTTTCTTT
CASSFDSNTEAFF
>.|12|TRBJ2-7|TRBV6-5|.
TGTGCCAGCAGTTACTCTTCTGACGAGCAGTACTTC
CASSYSSDEQYF
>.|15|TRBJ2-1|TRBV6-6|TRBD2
TGTGCCAGCAGCCCCGGACTAGCGGGAGTCAATGAGCAGTTCTTC
CASSPGLAGVNEQFF
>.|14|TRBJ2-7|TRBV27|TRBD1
TGTGCCAGCAAGGCGGGACAGGGGTACTACGAGCAGTACTTC
CASKAGQGYYEQYF